The next 9 T cell receptor beta chains were all read from a single sample in a study of blood T cell repertoires in COVID-19. Method: immunoSEQ multiplex PCR; TCRdb's copy keeps in-frame clones and lacks some. The table includes 150,000 to 200,000 clones, 88% detected once. The sample taken for sequencing was PBMCs or T cells enriched from blood (not recorded which). The receptors here all came from a young woman who had recovered from COVID-19.

The V and J genes are TRBV19 and TRBJ2-5; no reliable D call. The CDR3 covers 14 residues. The germline V and J ends were trimmed by 0 bases and 2 bases, with 7 bases remaining between them. CDR1 and CDR2 from the germline V gene are LNHDA and SQIVND (reference sequence). The CDR3 here is CASSIDTFQETQYF. CDR3 DNA: TGTGCCAGTAGTATAGATACATTTCAAGAGACCCAGTACTTC.

The rearrangement uses TRBV7-6 and TRBJ2-2, with 7 bases that match TRBD2. Unmatched junction bases numbered 12, after V lost 3 bases and J lost 8 bases. Per germline, CDR1 SGHVS and CDR2 FNYEAQ. This CDR3 comprises 16 residues. Here the CDR3 reads CASSFPSGIGPGELFF. Here the CDR3 DNA reads TGTGCCAGCAGCTTCCCTAGCGGTATAGGGCCGGGGGAGCTGTTTTTT. The whole variable domain, filled in from reference TRBV7-6 and TRBJ2-2, reads GAGVSQSPRYKVTKRGQDVALRCDPISGHVSLYWYRQALGQGPEFLTYFNYEAQQDKSGLPNDRFSAERPEGSISTLTIQRTEQRDSAMYRCASSFPSGIGPGELFFGEGSRLTVL.

This chain uses TRBV27 with TRBJ1-5; D unresolved. V lost 2 bases and J 6 bases, leaving 8 bases between the germline ends. The CDR3 covers 13 residues. Looked up from germline, CDR1 is MNHEY and CDR2 is SMNVEV (reference sequence). Here the CDR3 reads CASSLSRVQPQHF. CDR3 nucleotides: TGTGCCAGCAGTTTAAGTCGGGTTCAGCCCCAGCATTTT.

V is TRBV7-9 and J is TRBJ1-6; D is possibly TRBD1 (5 bases). This CDR3 is 15 amino acids long. V lost 2 bases to trimming and J lost 6 bases, with 11 bases between them. Germline CDR1 reads SEHNR; CDR2 reads FQNEAQ (reference sequence). The CDR3 DNA is TGTGCCAGCAGCTTAATGGGGGGAGGTAATTCACCCCTCCACTTT. This encodes CASSLMGGGNSPLHF. Full variable domain (outside the CDR3, taken from reference TRBV7-9 and TRBJ1-6): DTGVSQNPRHKITKRGQNVTFRCDPISEHNRLYWYRQTLGQGPEFLTYFQNEAQLEKSRLLSDRFSAERPKGSFSTLEIQRTEQGDSAMYLCASSLMGGGNSPLHFGNGTRLTVT.

The rearrangement joins TRBV7-8 to TRBJ2-1, with D possibly being TRBD1 (6 bases). Germline V gene data show CDR1 as SGHVS and CDR2 as FQNEAQ. V shed 7 bases and J shed 4 bases, with 17 bases lying between them. The CDR3 contains 15 residues. The CDR3 sequence is CASTSKGGSYNEQFF. In nucleotides, the CDR3 is TGTGCCAGCACCTCGAAAGGGGGAAGTTACAATGAGCAGTTCTTC.

This chain uses TRBV7-6 with TRBJ2-7; 7 bases line up with TRBD2. Germline assignment: CDR1 SGHVS and CDR2 FNYEAQ. This CDR3 comprises 13 residues. V gave up 3 bases and J gave up 3 bases; unmatched junction bases: 2. CDR3 sequence: CASSLPGGYEQYF. In DNA form, the CDR3 reads TGTGCCAGCAGCTTGCCGGGAGGCTACGAGCAGTACTTC. The complete variable domain, with remaining parts taken from reference TRBV7-6 and TRBJ2-7, reads GAGVSQSPRYKVTKRGQDVALRCDPISGHVSLYWYRQALGQGPEFLTYFNYEAQQDKSGLPNDRFSAERPEGSISTLTIQRTEQRDSAMYRCASSLPGGYEQYFGPGTRLTVT.

The rearrangement uses TRBV2 and TRBJ2-3; D not resolved. V gave up 7 bases and J gave up 3 bases, with 8 bases separating them. This CDR3 contains 12 residues. The germline V gene encodes CDR1 SNHLY and CDR2 FYNNEI. The CDR3 DNA follows: TGTGCCAGCAATCCCAGGACAGATACGCAGTATTTT. Its protein is CASNPRTDTQYF.

The gene calls are TRBV5-6 and TRBJ2-7, with 11 bases aligning to TRBD1. The CDR3 extends over 16 amino acids. Germline lookup yields CDR1 SGHDT and CDR2 YYEEEE. J was trimmed by 3 bases and V by 5 bases; bases with no gene match: 10. The CDR3 spells CASRTLPGQGVYEQYF. The CDR3 region has the DNA TGTGCCAGCAGAACGCTCCCGGGACAGGGGGTCTACGAGCAGTACTTC.

J is TRBJ1-1 and V is TRBV10-3; D possibly corresponds to TRBD1 (5 bases). Germline V gives CDR1 ENHRY, CDR2 SYGVKD. The CDR3 has 14 residues. Trimming took off 8 bases at V and 3 bases at J, with 16 bases between the two ends. The CDR3 protein is CAIQGGIGDTEAFF. The CDR3 bases are TGTGCCATCCAGGGCGGGATCGGGGACACTGAAGCTTTCTTT.